There are many counts of the clone carrying this T cell receptor (beta chain). The authors prepared the TCRbeta library with unique molecular identifiers. TCRdb redid the calling of the PCR reads with MiXCR, one entry per CDR3 protein. The sample shows about 690,000 distinct CDR3 sequences, roughly 17% of them seen only once. The germline V and J ends were trimmed by 2 bases and 7 bases, with 14 bases remaining between them. There are 14 residues in the CDR3. This specimen belongs to a study of T-cell reconstitution after alpha-beta-depleted transplantation in children. Sequences were derived from PBMCs from the stem cell graft donor, sampled from the stem cell graft. The chain couples TRBV12-3 or TRBV12-4 to TRBJ1-2; D is undetermined. The TCR originated in a human donor who donated a stem cell graft to a child with acute myeloid leukemia. CDR3 sequence: CASSLWSTGIGYTF. DNA for the CDR3: TGTGCCAGCAGTTTATGGAGCACTGGGATTGGCTACACCTTC.